This T cell receptor beta chain was captured in a study of cytomegalovirus exposure and HLA in healthy donors. Concerning this clone: Its antigen is unknown.

The CDR3 has 15 amino acids. Measured with immunoSEQ multiplex PCR; TCRdb has only the in-frame clones, and not every one. Counted here are fewer than 200,000 clones, 87% occurring once; the ten biggest clones make up about 1.5%. Study-level findings and limits: The authors listed over 150 TCR beta chains as cytomegalovirus-associated. Cytomegalovirus status was reportedly diagnosed by the classifier with high sensitivity and specificity.

The gene calls are TRBV21-1 and TRBJ1-1; the tabulated D call, TRBD1, remains unverified against the DNA. TRBV21-1 is shown as a pseudogene. The sequencing sample was made of PBMCs. This sequence was found in a woman younger than 45 in good health and CMV-seronegative. CDR3 sequence reads: CASRIGEILNTEAFF. CDR3 nucleotide sequence: TGTGCCAGCAGGATAGGGGAAATTTTGAACACTGAAGCTTTCTTT.